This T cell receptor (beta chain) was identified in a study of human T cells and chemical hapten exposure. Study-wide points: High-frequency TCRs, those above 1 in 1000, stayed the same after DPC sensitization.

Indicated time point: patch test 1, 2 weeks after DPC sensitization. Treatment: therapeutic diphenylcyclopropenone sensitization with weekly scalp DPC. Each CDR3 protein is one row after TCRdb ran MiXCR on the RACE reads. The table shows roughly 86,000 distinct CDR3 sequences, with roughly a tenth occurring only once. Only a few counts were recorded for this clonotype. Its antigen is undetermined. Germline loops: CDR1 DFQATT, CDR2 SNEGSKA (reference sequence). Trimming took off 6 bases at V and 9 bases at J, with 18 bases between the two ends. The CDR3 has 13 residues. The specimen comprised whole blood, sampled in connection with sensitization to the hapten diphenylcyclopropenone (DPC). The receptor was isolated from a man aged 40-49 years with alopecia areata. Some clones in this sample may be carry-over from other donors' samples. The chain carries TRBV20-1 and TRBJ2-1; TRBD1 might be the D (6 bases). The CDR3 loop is CSARDTRGAEQFF. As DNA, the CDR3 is TGCAGTGCAAGGGACACCCGAGGGGCTGAGCAGTTCTTC.